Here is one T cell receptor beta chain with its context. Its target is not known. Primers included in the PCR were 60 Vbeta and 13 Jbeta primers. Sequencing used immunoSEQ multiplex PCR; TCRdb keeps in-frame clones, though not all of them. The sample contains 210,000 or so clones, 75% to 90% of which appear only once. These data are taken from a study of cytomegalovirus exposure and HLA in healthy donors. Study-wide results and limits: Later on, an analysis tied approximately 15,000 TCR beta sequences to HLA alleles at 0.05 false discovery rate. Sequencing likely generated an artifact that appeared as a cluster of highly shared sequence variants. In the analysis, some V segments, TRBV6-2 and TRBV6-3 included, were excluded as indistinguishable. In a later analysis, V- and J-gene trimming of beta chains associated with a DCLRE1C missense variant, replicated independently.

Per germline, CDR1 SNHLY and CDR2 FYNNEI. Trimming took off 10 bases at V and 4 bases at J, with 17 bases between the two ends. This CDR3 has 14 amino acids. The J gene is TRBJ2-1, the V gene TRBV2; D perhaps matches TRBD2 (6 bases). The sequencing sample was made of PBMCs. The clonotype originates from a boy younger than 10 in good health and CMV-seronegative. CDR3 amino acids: CATSGRSGYNEQFF. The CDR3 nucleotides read TGTGCCACCTCAGGGAGGAGCGGGTACAATGAGCAGTTCTTC.